The entry below describes one T cell receptor beta chain. There were only healthy Caucasians among the donors. This record belongs to a study of identical twins. Trimming removed 1 base from V and 9 bases from J; junction bases left unmatched: 8. Germline CDR1 is DFQATT and CDR2 is SNEGSKA (reference sequence). The CDR3 consists of 14 residues. Unique molecular identifiers were present on the cDNA, and a universal primer site came from template switching. TCRdb reprocessed the 5' RACE reads via MiXCR and lists one record per CDR3 protein. The repertoire holds 460,000 or so distinct CDR3 sequences, with approximately 15% as singletons. These same data were also listed under a study on yellow fever vaccine responses in identical twins.

This TCR came from a woman between 18 and 29 years old in good health. Sequenced material: CD4+ T cells sorted from blood. The chain couples TRBV20-1 to TRBJ2-1; TRBD2 matches 8 bases. The CDR3 protein is CSARGREAHREQFF. In DNA, the CDR3 is TGCAGTGCTAGAGGGCGGGAGGCCCACCGTGAGCAGTTCTTC.